This T cell receptor (beta chain) was obtained from a study of blood T cell repertoires in COVID-19. The table came from immunoSEQ multiplex PCR; TCRdb's copy has only in-frame clones and leaves some out. The sample yields approximately 320,000 clones, approximately 88% seen once. Trimming pared 1 base from V and 7 bases from J, leaving 7 bases between. The CDR3 is 12 amino acids. Germline CDR1 is SGHDN and CDR2 is FVKESK. This sequence joins TRBV14 and TRBJ1-2; D perhaps matches TRBD1 (5 bases). This clonotype originated in a young woman who had recovered from COVID-19. Sequencing was performed on PBMCs or T cells enriched from blood (not recorded which). Here the CDR3 reads CASSQGRGGYTF. Here the CDR3 DNA reads TGTGCCAGCAGCCAAGGAAGGGGTGGCTACACCTTC.